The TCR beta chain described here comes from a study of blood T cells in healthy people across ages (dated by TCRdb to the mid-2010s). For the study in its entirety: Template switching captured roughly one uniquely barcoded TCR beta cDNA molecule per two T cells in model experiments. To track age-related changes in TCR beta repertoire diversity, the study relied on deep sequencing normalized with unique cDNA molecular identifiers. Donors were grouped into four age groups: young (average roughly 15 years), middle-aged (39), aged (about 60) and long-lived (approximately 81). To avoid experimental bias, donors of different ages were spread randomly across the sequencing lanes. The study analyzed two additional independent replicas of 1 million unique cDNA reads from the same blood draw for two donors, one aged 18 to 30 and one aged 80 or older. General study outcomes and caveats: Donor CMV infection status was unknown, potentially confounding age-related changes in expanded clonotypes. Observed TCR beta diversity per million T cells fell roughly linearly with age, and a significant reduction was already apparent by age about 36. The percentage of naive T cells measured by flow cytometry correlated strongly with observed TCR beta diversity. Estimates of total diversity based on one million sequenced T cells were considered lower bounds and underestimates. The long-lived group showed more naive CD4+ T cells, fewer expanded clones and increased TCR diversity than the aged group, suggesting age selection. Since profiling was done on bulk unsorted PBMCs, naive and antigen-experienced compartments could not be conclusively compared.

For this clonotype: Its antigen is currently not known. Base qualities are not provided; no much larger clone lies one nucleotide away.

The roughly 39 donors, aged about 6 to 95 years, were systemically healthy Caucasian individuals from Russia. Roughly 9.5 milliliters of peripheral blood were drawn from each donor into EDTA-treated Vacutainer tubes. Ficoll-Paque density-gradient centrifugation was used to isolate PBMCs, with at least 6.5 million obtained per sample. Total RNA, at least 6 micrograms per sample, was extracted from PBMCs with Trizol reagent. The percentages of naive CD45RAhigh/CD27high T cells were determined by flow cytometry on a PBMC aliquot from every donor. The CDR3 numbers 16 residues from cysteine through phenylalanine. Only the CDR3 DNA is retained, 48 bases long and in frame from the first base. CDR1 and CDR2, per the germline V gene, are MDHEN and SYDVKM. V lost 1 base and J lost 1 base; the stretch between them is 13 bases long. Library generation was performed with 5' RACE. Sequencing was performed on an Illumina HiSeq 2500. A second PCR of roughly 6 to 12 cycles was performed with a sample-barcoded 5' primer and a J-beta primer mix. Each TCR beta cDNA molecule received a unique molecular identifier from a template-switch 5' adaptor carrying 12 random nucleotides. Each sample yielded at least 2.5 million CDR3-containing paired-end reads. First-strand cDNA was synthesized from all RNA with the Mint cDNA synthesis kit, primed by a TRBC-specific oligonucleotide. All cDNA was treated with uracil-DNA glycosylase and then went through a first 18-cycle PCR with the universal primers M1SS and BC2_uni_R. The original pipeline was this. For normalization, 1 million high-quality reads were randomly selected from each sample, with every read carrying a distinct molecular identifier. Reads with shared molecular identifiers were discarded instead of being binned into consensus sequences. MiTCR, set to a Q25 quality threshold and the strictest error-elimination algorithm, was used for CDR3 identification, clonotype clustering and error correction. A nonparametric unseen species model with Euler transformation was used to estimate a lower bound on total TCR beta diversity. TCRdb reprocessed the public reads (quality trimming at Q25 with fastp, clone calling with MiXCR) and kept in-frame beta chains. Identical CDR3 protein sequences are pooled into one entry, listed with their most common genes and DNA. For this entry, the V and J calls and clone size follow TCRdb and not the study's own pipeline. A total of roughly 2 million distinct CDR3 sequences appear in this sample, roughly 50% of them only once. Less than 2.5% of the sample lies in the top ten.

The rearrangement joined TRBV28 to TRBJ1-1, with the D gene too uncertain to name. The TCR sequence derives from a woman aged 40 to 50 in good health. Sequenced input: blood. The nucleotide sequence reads TGTGCCAGCAGTTTATTATCGGTCTATCCGAACACTGAAGCTTTCTTT. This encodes CASSLLSVYPNTEAFF.